These 31 T cell receptor beta chains were all obtained from the same sample, sequenced in a study of tissue T cells after allogeneic stem cell transplantation. Sequenced by immunoSEQ multiplex PCR; TCRdb stores in-frame clones only, minus some. Altogether tens of thousands of clones are present, roughly 73% being singletons, with the ten largest covering approximately 0.72%. Input material: sorted cells pooled from one or two spleens. The origin of the receptors is a pool of C57BL/6 mice in good health.

The sample holds one count of this clone. Genes and germline are mouse. The CDR3 extends 1 residue past the end of the read, so its final part is completed from the germline J gene. The rearrangement links TRBV19 to TRBJ2-3; D is unclear. CDR1 is FNHDT, CDR2 SITEND, per germline (reference sequence). CDR3 length: 13 amino acids. Deletions cut 3 bases from V and 0 bases from J, with 5 bases between. The CDR3 region is CASSTPSAETLYF. The CDR3 bases that were read are TGTGCCAGCAGTACCCCTAGTGCAGAAACGCTGTAT.

Comments on this clone: Gene names follow the mouse nomenclature. The read gets to within 1 residue of the CDR3 end, and the germline J gene fills in the rest. The chain has TRBV5 and TRBJ2-7, with 7 bases lining up with TRBD2. The J segment lost 5 bases and the V segment lost 2 bases, leaving 6 bases of the junction unmatched. This CDR3 is built from 14 residues. Germline loops: CDR1 LGHNA, CDR2 YNLKQL (reference sequence). The CDR3 loop reads CASSQWGVSHEQYF. The CDR3 DNA, read in part, is TGTGCCAGCAGCCAATGGGGGGTTTCCCATGAACAGTAC.

A note on this clone: Here the gene names and germline are mouse. The read ends 1 residue shy of where the CDR3 ends; the end is completed using the germline J gene. The rearrangement uses TRBV26 and TRBJ1-5; no clear D. V dropped 2 bases and J dropped 1 base, with 6 bases sitting between them. Germline V gene data show CDR1 as KGHPV and CDR2 as FQNQEV (reference sequence). The CDR3 totals 14 residues. CDR3 DNA, as far as it was read: TGTGCCAGCAGTCTGAGACAAAACAACCAGGCTCCGCTT. Amino acid sequence: CASSLRQNNQAPL. From start to end, the CDR3 is CASSLRQNNQAPLF.

Notes on this clone: Genes and germline are mouse. The read terminates 1 residue before the CDR3 end, so the remaining end is supplied by the germline J gene. The same CDR3 arises from other DNA sequences in this sample as well. V and J are TRBV26 and TRBJ1-5, with 7 positions matching TRBD1. J lost 4 bases, V lost 4 bases, and 1 base had no gene match. Germline CDR1 reads KGHPV; CDR2 reads FQNQEV (reference sequence). The CDR3 extends over 13 amino acids. The CDR3 bases that were read are TGTGCCAGCAGTCCGGGACAGAACCAGGCTCCGCTT. Translation: CASSPGQNQAPL. The complete CDR3 sequence is CASSPGQNQAPLF.

Turning to this clone: Gene names are mouse gene names. The read gets to within 1 residue of the CDR3 end, and the germline J gene fills in the rest. The rearrangement joins TRBV5 to TRBJ2-7, with 8 bases identical to TRBD2. The CDR3 is made up of 15 amino acids. Germline V gives CDR1 LGHNA, CDR2 YNLKQL (reference sequence). V lost 0 bases and J lost 7; bases outside the gene matches: 8. The covered CDR3 bases are TGTGCCAGCAGCCAAGATAGGGGGGGGCGCTGGGAACAGTAC. Translation: CASSQDRGGRWEQY. The complete CDR3 reads CASSQDRGGRWEQYF.

Turning to this clone: The gene symbols are mouse symbols. The sequenced fragment ends 1 residue before the CDR3 boundary, so the rest is inferred from the germline J gene. The chain recombines TRBV16 with TRBJ1-4; D possibly corresponds to TRBD1 (6 bases). The CDR3 totals 15 residues. Germline V gene data show CDR1 as SGHSA and CDR2 as FRNQAP. The V end was cut by 5 bases, the J end by 6 bases, with 16 bases between. This chain's CDR3 is CASSPRWGADERLFF. CDR3 DNA, as far as it was read: TGTGCAAGCAGCCCCCGCTGGGGGGCCGACGAAAGATTATTT.

A remark on this clone: Gene names and germline match the mouse. The observed sequence ends 1 residue before the CDR3 terminus, with the missing tail filled in from the germline J gene. The chain combines TRBV4 with TRBJ1-1; D possibly corresponds to TRBD1 (6 bases). Trimming left V 4 bases short and J 4 bases short, with 7 bases between. The germline gives CDR1 LGHDT, CDR2 YNNKQL (reference sequence). This CDR3 spans 12 amino acids. CDR3 bases read: TGTGCCAGCAGCTGGGACACCACAGAAGTCTTC. Protein sequence: CASSWDTTEVF. The full CDR3 reads CASSWDTTEVFF.

This clone was observed a handful of times. Each gene name is a mouse one. Coverage ceases 1 residue before the CDR3 finishes, and the germline J gene fills in the end. The identical CDR3 is also encoded by other nucleotide sequences in the sample. The J gene is TRBJ2-7, the V gene TRBV13-2, with 8 bases aligning to TRBD2. Germline assignment: CDR1 NNHNN and CDR2 SYGAGS (reference sequence). The CDR3 covers 15 residues. The V segment lost 0 bases and the J segment 1 base; nucleotides outside the gene matches: 3. CDR3 amino acids: CASGDANWGSYEQYF. CDR3 DNA (partial): TGTGCCAGCGGTGATGCCAACTGGGGGTCCTATGAACAGTAC.

Worth noting for this clone: The gene names here belong to mouse. The observed sequence ends 1 residue before the CDR3 terminus, with the missing tail filled in from the germline J gene. The chain joins TRBV2 to TRBJ2-5; 12 bases agree with TRBD2. The germline CDR1 and CDR2 sequences are LGHNA and YSYQKL. CDR3 size: 17 residues. V gave up 4 bases and J gave up 0 bases; unmatched junction bases: 5. CDR3 sequence: CASSPRLGGLNQDTQYF. CDR3 bases read: TGTGCCAGCAGCCCCAGACTGGGGGGGCTTAACCAAGACACCCAGTAC.

A note on this clone: Any gene name here is a mouse gene name. The CDR3 end is not reached by the read, which stops 1 residue before it; the germline J gene fills it in. V gene TRBV19 combines with J gene TRBJ1-6, with D possibly being TRBD1 (5 bases). TRBJ1-6 is an open reading frame, and its role is uncertain. Germline CDR1 reads FNHDT; CDR2 reads SITEND (reference sequence). The CDR3 has 13 amino acids. Between the trimmed V and J ends, which lost 2 bases and 6 bases, there was a span of 6 bases. Incomplete CDR3 DNA: TGTGCCAGCAGTATTGGGGGTAATTCGCCCCTCTAC. Translating it yields CASSIGGNSPLY. The whole CDR3 sequence reads CASSIGGNSPLYF.

Points on this clone: Here the gene names and germline are mouse. The sequence runs out 1 residue before the end of the CDR3; the remainder is reconstructed from the germline J gene. The rearrangement uses TRBV29 and TRBJ1-2, with 11 bases that match TRBD1. V gave up 5 bases and J gave up 0 bases; unmatched junction bases: 2. Germline V gene lookup returns CDR1 MSHET and CDR2 SYDVDS. The CDR3 runs 15 residues. The CDR3 protein is CASSPGQGANSDYTF. The sequenced part of the CDR3 DNA is TGTGCTAGCAGTCCGGGACAGGGGGCAAACTCCGACTACACC.

Turning to this clone: Mouse gene names apply. The missing CDR3 end, 1 residue past where the read stops, is filled in from the germline J gene. V is TRBV16 and J is TRBJ1-1; TRBD1 is a possible D gene (6 bases). CDR1 SGHSA and CDR2 FRNQAP come from the germline V gene. The CDR3 sequence is 13 residues long. V lost 4 bases and J lost 8, with 14 bases in between. The CDR3 DNA, read in part, is TGTGCAAGCAGCTCCGGGACAAGGTGGGAAGTCTTC. Protein: CASSSGTRWEVF. The CDR3 in its entirety is CASSSGTRWEVFF.

This clone was counted once. Genes and germline are mouse. The CDR3 extends 1 residue past the end of the read, so its final part is completed from the germline J gene. The V and J genes are TRBV31 and TRBJ2-1; 12 positions agree with TRBD1. After removal of 0 bases from V and 5 bases from J, the junction contained 2 bases not matched to a gene. Germline-derived CDR1 and CDR2 are GKSSPN and SITVG. The CDR3 length is 15 residues. The part of the CDR3 DNA that was read is TGTGCCTGGAGTCTAGGGGACAGGGGGCATGCTGAGCAGTTC. Translated, it gives CAWSLGDRGHAEQF. Given in full, the CDR3 is CAWSLGDRGHAEQFF.

This clone was recorded a few times. Mouse gene names and germline throughout. The read gets to within 1 residue of the CDR3 end, and the germline J gene fills in the rest. The V gene is TRBV12-1, the J gene TRBJ2-7; 7 nucleotides agree with TRBD2. Germline V gene sequence: CDR1 SGHSN, CDR2 HYEKVE. Trimming took 0 bases from V and 2 from J; bases not matched to a gene: 0. This CDR3 comprises 13 residues. The part of the CDR3 DNA that was read is TGTGCCAGCTCTCTCTGGGGGGCCTATGAACAGTAC. This translates into CASSLWGAYEQY. In full, the CDR3 reads CASSLWGAYEQYF.

As regards this clone: Genes and germline come from the mouse. The read comes to an end 1 residue before the CDR3 does, leaving the germline J gene to fill in the end. The chain is built from TRBV20 and TRBJ1-6; 8 bases are a match to TRBD1. TRBJ1-6 carries the ORF label, with uncertain function. The CDR3 has 18 amino acids. Trimming cost V 0 bases and J 0 bases; bases outside gene matches: 7. Germline CDR1 GFQATS, CDR2 STVNSAI. CDR3: CGARDGTGQYSYNSPLYF. The covered CDR3 bases are TGTGGTGCTAGGGATGGGACAGGCCAATATTCCTATAATTCGCCCCTCTAC.

As to this clone: Gene and germline names: mouse. The CDR3 is cut off 1 residue early in the read; its end comes from the germline J gene. V usage is TRBV31 and J usage is TRBJ2-3; D gene ambiguous. Germline V gives CDR1 GKSSPN, CDR2 SITVG. Trimming took off 0 bases at V and 0 bases at J, with 7 bases between the two ends. The CDR3 loop spans 14 amino acids. The part of the CDR3 DNA that was read is TGTGCCTGGAGTCTAGTGGAGAGTGCAGAAACGCTGTAT. Its protein product is CAWSLVESAETLY. Given in full, the CDR3 is CAWSLVESAETLYF.

As regards this clone: Gene labels here are mouse ones. The DNA ends 1 residue before the CDR3 does, and the rest of the CDR3 is filled in from the germline J gene. The V gene is TRBV12-2, the J gene TRBJ1-6; maybe TRBD1 (5 bases). TRBJ1-6 is annotated as an ORF whose role is uncertain. The germline V gene has CDR1 SGHLS and CDR2 HYDKME. Trimming cost V 0 bases and J 10 bases, with 9 bases left between them. CDR3 length equals 13 residues. Partial CDR3 DNA: TGTGCCAGCTCTCTCAGCAGGGACTCGCCCCTCTAC. This codes for CASSLSRDSPLY. The entire CDR3 sequence reads CASSLSRDSPLYF.

About this clone: Mouse names are used for the genes. With the read ending 1 residue before the CDR3 end, the germline J gene is used to fill in that end. The V call is TRBV23, the J call TRBJ2-3; the table's D call, TRBD2, was not checked against the DNA. This CDR3 spans 16 amino acids. Germline-derived CDR1 and CDR2 are KGHTA and FQNQQP. CDR3 DNA, as far as it was read: TGCTCCAGCAGTCAAGACACTGGGGGGGGTGCAGAAACGCTGTAT. Its protein product is CSSSQDTGGGAETLY. In full, the CDR3 reads CSSSQDTGGGAETLYF.

Comments on this clone: Any gene name here is a mouse gene name. With the read ending 1 residue before the CDR3 end, the germline J gene is used to fill in that end. Other DNA sequences of this sample code for an identical CDR3. This sequence joins TRBV19 and TRBJ1-1; possibly TRBD1 for D (6 bases). Germline CDR1 FNHDT, CDR2 SITEND (reference sequence). The CDR3 runs 14 residues. The ends were cut back, 0 bases at V and 3 bases at J, with 9 bases in the middle. The CDR3 loop reads CASSIDRVDTEVFF. The covered CDR3 bases are TGTGCCAGCAGTATAGACAGGGTGGACACAGAAGTCTTC.

Details on this clone: Mouse gene names apply. The missing CDR3 end, 1 residue past where the read stops, is filled in from the germline J gene. Other nucleotide sequences from this sample produce the same CDR3. V gene TRBV2 combines with J gene TRBJ1-3, with 7 nucleotides matching TRBD1. The germline CDR1 and CDR2 sequences are LGHNA and YSYQKL. The CDR3 has 17 amino acids. V was clipped by 0 bases and J by 0 bases; unmatched bases: 5. This CDR3 reads CASSQDRGQYSGNTLYF. The CDR3 bases that were read are TGTGCCAGCAGCCAAGATCGGGGACAGTATTCTGGAAATACGCTCTAT.

Comments on this clone: Genes and germline come from the mouse. The CDR3 extends 1 residue past the end of the read, so its final part is completed from the germline J gene. The rearrangement joins TRBV3 to TRBJ1-1, with 8 bases fitting TRBD1. The CDR3 has 14 residues. V dropped 5 bases and J dropped 0; count of bases not matched to a gene: 2. Germline-derived CDR1 and CDR2 are SNHLY and FYNGKV (reference sequence). The CDR3 is CASSPGQANTEVFF. The part of the CDR3 DNA that was read is TGTGCCAGCAGCCCGGGACAGGCAAACACAGAAGTCTTC.

As regards this clone: An end of the junction differs from the germline gene, which may be a read error. Gene names refer to mouse genes. The CDR3 goes on 1 residue after the read ends, and that part is filled in from the germline J gene. The sample has other DNA sequences that encode this CDR3 too. J is TRBJ1-3 and V is TRBV13-1, with D unresolved. The V gene's germline CDR1 is NSHNY and CDR2 SYGAGN. The CDR3 has 11 amino acids. The part of the CDR3 DNA that was read is TGTGCCAGCAGCGATGTAAATACGCTCTAT. Translated: CASSDVNTLY. In full, the CDR3 reads CASSDVNTLYF.

As regards this clone: Mouse gene names and germline throughout. The CDR3 goes on 1 residue after the read ends, and that part is filled in from the germline J gene. The rearrangement links TRBV19 to TRBJ1-1; D not certain. Germline V gene sequence: CDR1 FNHDT, CDR2 SITEND (reference sequence). V dropped 5 bases and J dropped 0 bases, with 8 bases sitting between them. The CDR3 sequence is 13 residues long. CDR3 in amino acids: CASSPVANTEVFF. The part of the CDR3 DNA that was read is TGTGCCAGCAGCCCCGTTGCAAACACAGAAGTCTTC.

This clone was observed a single time. These gene names are mouse names. The read ends 1 residue early relative to the CDR3; the germline J gene fills the gap. The V and J genes are TRBV1 and TRBJ2-1, with 8 positions matching TRBD2. CDR3 size: 17 residues. Trimming took 0 bases from V and 0 from J; bases not matched to a gene: 4. CDR1 is NSQYPW, CDR2 LRSPGD, per germline (reference sequence). Here the CDR3 reads CTCSADDGGDNYAEQFF. The DNA read from the CDR3 is TGCACCTGCAGTGCAGATGATGGGGGGGATAACTATGCTGAGCAGTTC. Based on the CDR3 plus reference TRBV1 and TRBJ2-1, the full variable domain is VTLLEQNPRWRLVPRGQAVNLRCILKNSQYPWMSWYQQDLQKQLQWLFTLRSPGDKEVKSLPGADYLATRVTDTELRLQVANMSQGRTLYCTCSADDGGDNYAEQFFGPGTRLTVL.

A note on this clone: Germline and genes here are mouse. The part of the CDR3 DNA that was read is TGTGCCAGCGGTGATGTGGACTCCGACTACACC. It is translated as CASGDVDSDYT. Given in full, the CDR3 is CASGDVDSDYTF. This chain connects TRBV13-2 to TRBJ1-2; D call uncertain. The CDR3 end is not reached by the read, which stops 1 residue before it; the germline J gene fills it in. CDR1 NNHNN and CDR2 SYGAGS come from the germline V gene (reference sequence). The CDR3 runs to 12 residues. With 0 bases removed from V and 3 bases from J, the gap between germline ends came to 3 bases.

A word on this clone: The germline and genes are mouse ones. The read halts 1 residue ahead of the CDR3 end, with the missing end drawn from the germline J gene. The gene calls are TRBV31 and TRBJ2-7, with 10 nucleotides matching TRBD2. From germline, CDR1 is GKSSPN and CDR2 SITVG. This CDR3 contains 12 residues. The junction had 5 bases not matched to a gene; V was cut back by 8 bases and J by 4 bases. The part of the CDR3 DNA that was read is TGTGCCGGGTCACTGGGGGGGTATGAACAGTAC. Encoded protein: CAGSLGGYEQY. The whole CDR3 sequence is CAGSLGGYEQYF.

Remarks on this clone: Here the gene names and germline are mouse. The read ends 1 residue before the CDR3 terminus; that terminus is restored from the germline J gene. The chain couples TRBV13-1 to TRBJ1-1; TRBD1 aligns across 10 bases. The length of the CDR3 is 14 residues. The ends lost 4 bases at V and 3 bases at J; junction bases unmatched: 3. The germline V gene encodes CDR1 NSHNY and CDR2 SYGAGN. The CDR3 reads CASSLGTGDTEVFF. The DNA read from the CDR3 is TGTGCCAGCAGTCTGGGGACAGGGGACACAGAAGTCTTC.

In the case of this clone: Mouse gene names and germline throughout. From the germline J gene comes the end of the CDR3, since the read stops 1 residue before it. The chain has TRBV3 and TRBJ2-5, with 12 bases identical to TRBD2. J lost 1 base, V lost 5 bases, and 1 base had no gene match. From germline, CDR1 is SNHLY and CDR2 FYNGKV (reference sequence). The CDR3 runs to 15 residues. CDR3 loop: CASSGDWGDQDTQYF. The part of the CDR3 DNA that was read is TGTGCCAGCAGCGGGGACTGGGGGGACCAAGACACCCAGTAC.

On this clone itself: Gene and germline names: mouse. The CDR3 extends 1 residue past the end of the read, so its final part is completed from the germline J gene. The chain joins TRBV31 to TRBJ2-4; D unclear. The V end was cut by 2 bases, the J end by 3 bases, with 6 bases between. The CDR3 spans 12 residues. In germline, CDR1 is GKSSPN, CDR2 SITVG. CDR3 DNA (partial): TGTGCCTGGAGTTCTCAGCAAAACACCTTGTAC. Translation: CAWSSQQNTLY. The whole CDR3 protein reads CAWSSQQNTLYF.

To note about this clone: Any gene name here is a mouse gene name. The DNA ends 1 residue before the CDR3 does, and the rest of the CDR3 is filled in from the germline J gene. This specimen includes other DNA sequences encoding the same CDR3. The rearrangement uses TRBV3 and TRBJ2-4; 9 nucleotides agree with TRBD2. This CDR3 contains 15 residues. The J segment lost 0 bases and the V segment lost 2 bases, leaving 0 bases of the junction unmatched. Germline V gene lookup returns CDR1 SNHLY and CDR2 FYNGKV (reference sequence). Incomplete CDR3 DNA: TGTGCCAGCAGCTTACTGGGGGGGAGTCAAAACACCTTGTAC. Its translation: CASSLLGGSQNTLY. The whole CDR3 region reads CASSLLGGSQNTLYF.

Points on this clone: All gene names here are mouse names. The DNA ends 1 residue before the CDR3 does, and the rest of the CDR3 is filled in from the germline J gene. The gene calls are TRBV26 and TRBJ2-5, with a possible D match to TRBD1 (5 bases). The CDR3 runs 13 residues. V was clipped by 6 bases and J by 0 bases, with 7 bases between them. The germline gives CDR1 KGHPV, CDR2 FQNQEV (reference sequence). The CDR3: CASRDNNQDTQYF. CDR3 DNA (partial): TGTGCCAGCAGGGACAATAACCAAGACACCCAGTAC.